These 14 T cell receptor beta chains share one sample of origin, sequenced in a study of blood T cell repertoires in COVID-19. Profiled with immunoSEQ multiplex PCR; TCRdb holds only in-frame clones, not every one. Of nearly 250,000 clones in the sample, over 80% were seen once. Material for sequencing was PBMCs or T cells enriched from blood (not recorded which). The receptors come from a man aged 50 to 59 who had been exposed to COVID-19.

The chain links TRBV5-1 to TRBJ2-7, with 9 bases identical to TRBD2. The ends lost 4 bases at V and 0 bases at J; junction bases unmatched: 5. The CDR3 is made up of 15 amino acids. Germline assignment: CDR1 SGHRS and CDR2 YFSETQ. The CDR3 is CASSISGGSSYEQYF. The CDR3 region has the DNA TGCGCCAGCAGCATTAGCGGGGGAAGCTCCTACGAGCAGTACTTC.

V usage is TRBV6-1 and J usage is TRBJ2-3; D unresolved. This CDR3 contains 16 residues. CDR1 MNHNS and CDR2 SASEGT come from the germline V gene. Trimming stripped 1 base from V and 0 bases from J, with 11 bases between. The CDR3 sequence: CASSEVVTTSTDTQYF. As DNA, the CDR3 is TGTGCCAGCAGTGAAGTAGTGACAACTAGCACAGATACGCAGTATTTT.

The rearrangement joins TRBV28 to TRBJ1-6; tentative D call: TRBD1 (6 bases). V was cut by 6 bases and J by 11 bases, with 14 bases left in between. Germline CDR1 reads MDHEN; CDR2 reads SYDVKM. The CDR3 runs to 13 residues. The CDR3: CASSPGVPPPLHF. CDR3 coding DNA: TGTGCCAGCAGCCCAGGGGTCCCCCCACCCCTCCACTTT.

V usage is TRBV28 and J usage is TRBJ2-5, with TRBD2 identical over 7 bases. Germline V gene lookup returns CDR1 MDHEN and CDR2 SYDVKM. The CDR3 covers 16 residues. V was pared by 6 bases and J by 1 base, with 11 bases of the junction left unmatched. The CDR3 DNA sequence: TGTGCCAGCAGACTAACCCCGGGACTACTCCAAGAGACCCAGTACTTC. Residues: CASRLTPGLLQETQYF.

V and J are TRBV5-1 and TRBJ1-4; 7 bases map to TRBD1. Germline-derived CDR1 and CDR2 are SGHRS and YFSETQ. The length of the CDR3 is 14 residues. V lost 0 bases to trimming and J lost 4 bases; unmatched junction nucleotides: 0. The chain's CDR3 is CASSLGDSNEKLFF. The CDR3 DNA sequence: TGCGCCAGCAGCTTGGGGGACAGTAATGAAAAACTGTTTTTT. Looking up the rest from reference TRBV5-1 and TRBJ1-4 gives the full variable domain: KAGVTQTPRYLIKTRGQQVTLSCSPISGHRSVSWYQQTPGQGLQFLFEYFSETQRNKGNFPGRFSGRQFSNSRSEMNVSTLELGDSALYLCASSLGDSNEKLFFGSGTQLSVL.

The chain is built from TRBV18 and TRBJ2-7, with D possibly being TRBD1 (6 bases). Germline CDR1 and CDR2: KGHSH and LQKENI. This CDR3 region has 12 residues. The ends were cut back, 3 bases at V and 7 bases at J, with 10 bases in the middle. As DNA, the CDR3 is TGTGCCAGCTCACCGACAGGAGGTGAGCAGTACGTC. Encoded protein: CASSPTGGEQYV.

The V gene is TRBV6-5, the J gene TRBJ1-4, with unresolved D. CDR1 and CDR2 from the germline V gene are MNHEY and SVGAGI. This CDR3 has 15 amino acids. The V gene lost 6 bases and the J gene lost 0 bases, with 11 bases spanning the gap. This CDR3 reads CASRGSHATNEKLFF. The DNA for the CDR3 is TGTGCCAGCAGGGGCAGCCATGCAACTAATGAAAAACTGTTTTTT.

The J gene is TRBJ1-1, the V gene TRBV6-6, with 7 bases aligning to TRBD1. The CDR3 loop spans 13 amino acids. J lost 5 bases, V lost 4 bases, and 4 bases had no gene match. The germline CDR1 and CDR2 sequences are MNHNY and SVGAGI (reference sequence). The CDR3, as DNA: TGTGCCAGCAGTTTCAGGGGGTTGACTGAAGCTTTCTTT. This translates into CASSFRGLTEAFF.

This chain joins TRBV24-1 and TRBJ2-1, with a possible D match to TRBD2 (5 bases). The ends were cut back, 10 bases at V and 7 bases at J, with 13 bases in the middle. In germline, CDR1 is KGHDR, CDR2 SFDVKD. The CDR3 contains 12 residues. CDR3 nucleotides: TGTGCCACTCAAGACTGGACTAATGAGCAGTTCTTC. Translated: CATQDWTNEQFF.

V and J are TRBV5-1 and TRBJ1-1; 9 bases line up with TRBD1. This CDR3 has 14 residues. V lost 4 bases, J lost 4 bases, and 5 bases stayed unmatched. CDR1 SGHRS and CDR2 YFSETQ come from the germline V gene. The CDR3 sequence: CASSGTGMGTEAFF. CDR3 in DNA: TGCGCCAGCAGCGGGACAGGGATGGGCACTGAAGCTTTCTTT.

The chain carries TRBV5-5 and TRBJ1-6, with 7 bases aligning to TRBD1. CDR3 length: 14 residues. Germline V gene data show CDR1 as SGHKS and CDR2 as YYEKEE (reference sequence). J was trimmed by 8 bases and V by 3 bases; bases with no gene match: 5. The CDR3 DNA reads as TGTGCCAGCAGCTGGACAGGACAGGATTCACCCCTCCACTTT. Protein sequence: CASSWTGQDSPLHF.

V and J are TRBV24-1 and TRBJ1-5, with TRBD1 as a possible D gene (6 bases). V shed 5 bases and J shed 5 bases, with 15 bases lying between them. The CDR3 runs 15 residues. Germline loops: CDR1 KGHDR, CDR2 SFDVKD. The CDR3 loop reads CATSAGTGFHQPQHF. For the CDR3, the DNA is TGTGCCACCAGTGCAGGTACAGGGTTCCATCAGCCCCAGCATTTT.

This clone was seen just once. V gene TRBV28 combines with J gene TRBJ2-3; 8 bases are a match to TRBD2. Trimming took 4 bases from V and 1 from J; bases not matched to a gene: 7. CDR3 length equals 16 residues. CDR1 is MDHEN and CDR2 is SYDVKM in the germline V gene. CDR3 residues: CASSSPDGGGTDTQYF. DNA for the CDR3: TGTGCCAGCAGTTCCCCCGACGGGGGGGGCACAGATACGCAGTATTTT. Full variable domain (missing parts from reference TRBV28 and TRBJ2-3): DVKVTQSSRYLVKRTGEKVFLECVQDMDHENMFWYRQDPGLGLRLIYFSYDVKMKEKGDIPEGYSVSREKKERFSLILESASTNQTSMYLCASSSPDGGGTDTQYFGPGTRLTVL.

The chain joins TRBV25-1 to TRBJ1-1, with 7 bases aligning to TRBD1. The CDR3 has 13 residues. Germline lookup yields CDR1 MGHDK and CDR2 SYGVNS. With 4 bases clipped from V and 8 bases from J, the junction kept 7 bases outside the gene matches. The CDR3 region has the DNA TGTGCCAGCAGTGGTCCAGGGGGTTTCGAAGCTTTCTTT. Residues: CASSGPGGFEAFF.